This paragraph reports one T cell receptor delta chain. A junction boundary mismatches the germline segment, possibly from a read error. The sample has other DNA sequences that encode this CDR3 too. The sample originates from a study of gamma-delta chains in newborns, infants, children. Study context: Innate gammadelta T cells reportedly expand polyclonally right after birth, driven by microbial exposure, per the title.

TCRdb re-processed the reads via CATT. The sample has 4,000 to 5,500 delta-chain clones, around 35% seen once; the top ten hold roughly 15%. Germline V gene sequence: CDR1 TSWWSYY, CDR2 QGS. The CDR3 is made up of 22 amino acids. Sample: blood. The V and J genes are TRDV1 and TRDJ1, with 7 bases lining up with TRDD3. The source is a child who received the measles vaccine. The CDR3 protein is CALGELGDLHLGFWWYTDKLIF. The DNA for the CDR3 is TGTGCTCTTGGGGAACTGGGGGATCTACATTTGGGGTTTTGGTGGTACACTGATAAACTCATCTTT.